The 5 T cell receptor beta chains presented below share a single source sample, sequenced in a study of blood T cell repertoires in COVID-19. Clones were read by immunoSEQ multiplex PCR, and TCRdb kept only the in-frame ones, dropping some. The table has 240,000 or so clones, almost 85% seen once. Sequencing was carried out using peripheral blood. These receptors all come from a woman aged 80 or older with acute or convalescent COVID-19.

V is TRBV6-5 and J is TRBJ2-7; D is perhaps TRBD2 (6 bases). The V gene's germline CDR1 is MNHEY and CDR2 SVGAGI. The CDR3 loop spans 14 amino acids. V lost 6 bases and J lost 5, with 17 bases in between. The CDR3 here is CASSPLGLIDEQYF. The CDR3 DNA is TGTGCCAGCAGCCCACTCGGACTAATTGACGAGCAGTACTTC.

This clone was seen just once. This chain connects TRBV7-2 to TRBJ2-4, with D possibly matching TRBD2 (6 bases). The V end was cut by 0 bases, the J end by 15 bases, with 9 bases between. This CDR3 contains 11 residues. Per germline, CDR1 SGHTA and CDR2 FQGNSA. Written as DNA, the CDR3 is TGTGCCAGCAGCTTAGCAACTAGCCTGTACTTC. It encodes CASSLATSLYF.

V gene TRBV5-1 combines with J gene TRBJ2-5; a weak D match, TRBD2 (5 bases). V dropped 4 bases and J dropped 5 bases, with 12 bases sitting between them. CDR3 length: 13 amino acids. In germline, CDR1 is SGHRS, CDR2 YFSETQ. CDR3 in DNA: TGCGCCAGCAGCCCGTGGAGAGGGGAGACCCAGTACTTC. It encodes CASSPWRGETQYF.

The gene calls are TRBV3-1 (or the pseudogene TRBV3-2) and TRBJ1-2; maybe TRBD1 (5 bases). This CDR3 is built from 16 residues. With 3 bases removed from V and 3 bases from J, the gap between germline ends came to 17 bases. Looked up from germline, CDR1 is LGHDT and CDR2 is YNNKEL (reference sequence). Here the CDR3 DNA reads TGTGCCAGCAGCCAGTACCGGACAAACGTCGACTATGGCTACACCTTC. It encodes CASSQYRTNVDYGYTF.

V usage is TRBV18 and J usage is TRBJ2-7, with 8 bases aligning to TRBD2. After removal of 4 bases from V and 2 bases from J, the junction contained 4 bases not matched to a gene. There are 14 residues in the CDR3. Germline V gene data show CDR1 as KGHSH and CDR2 as LQKENI. CDR3 sequence reads: CASSLLAGTYEQYF. As DNA, the CDR3 is TGTGCCAGCTCACTTTTAGCGGGAACCTACGAGCAGTACTTC.